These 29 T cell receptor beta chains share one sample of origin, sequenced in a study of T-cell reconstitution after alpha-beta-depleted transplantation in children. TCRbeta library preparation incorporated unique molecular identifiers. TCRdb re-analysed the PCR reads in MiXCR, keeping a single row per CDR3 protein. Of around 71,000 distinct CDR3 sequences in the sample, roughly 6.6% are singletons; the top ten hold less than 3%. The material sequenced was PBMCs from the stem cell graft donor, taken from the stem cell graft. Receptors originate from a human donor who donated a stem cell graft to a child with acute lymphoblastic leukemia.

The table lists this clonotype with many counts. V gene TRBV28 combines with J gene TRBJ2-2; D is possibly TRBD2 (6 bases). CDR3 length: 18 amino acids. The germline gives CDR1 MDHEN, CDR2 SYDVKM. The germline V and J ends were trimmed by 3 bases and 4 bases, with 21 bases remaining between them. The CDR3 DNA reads TGTGCCAGCAGTTTGCTCTCCGGGACGGGAGAACTCACCGGGGAGCTGTTTTTT. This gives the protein CASSLLSGTGELTGELFF.

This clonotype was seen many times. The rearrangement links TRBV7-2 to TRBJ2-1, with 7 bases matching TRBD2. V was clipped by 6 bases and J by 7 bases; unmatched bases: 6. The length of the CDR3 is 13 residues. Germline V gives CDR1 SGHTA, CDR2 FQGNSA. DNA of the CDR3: TGTGCCAGCAGTCCGGGACTATCTAATGAGCAGTTCTTC. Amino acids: CASSPGLSNEQFF. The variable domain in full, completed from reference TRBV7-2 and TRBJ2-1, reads GAGVSQSPSNKVTEKGKDVELRCDPISGHTALYWYRQSLGQGLEFLIYFQGNSAPDKSGLPSDRFSAERTGGSVSTLTIQRTQQEDSAVYLCASSPGLSNEQFFGPGTRLTVL.

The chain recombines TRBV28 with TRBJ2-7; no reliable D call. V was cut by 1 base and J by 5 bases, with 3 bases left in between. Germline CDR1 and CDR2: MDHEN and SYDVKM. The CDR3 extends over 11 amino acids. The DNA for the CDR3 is TGTGCCAGCAGTTTATCCCACGAGCAGTACTTC. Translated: CASSLSHEQYF.

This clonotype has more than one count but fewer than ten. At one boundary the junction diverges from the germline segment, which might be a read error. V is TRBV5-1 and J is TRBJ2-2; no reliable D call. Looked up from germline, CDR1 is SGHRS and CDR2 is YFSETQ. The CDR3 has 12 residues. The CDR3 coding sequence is TGCGCCAGCAGCTGGTCCGCCGGGCAGCTGTTTTTT. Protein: CASSWSAGQLFF.

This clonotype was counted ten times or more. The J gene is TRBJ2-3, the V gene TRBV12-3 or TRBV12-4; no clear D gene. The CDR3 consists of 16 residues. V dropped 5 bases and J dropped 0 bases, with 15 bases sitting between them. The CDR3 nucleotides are TGTGCCAGCAGTGCGGCATCGGGTTCTAGCACAGATACGCAGTATTTT. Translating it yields CASSAASGSSTDTQYF.

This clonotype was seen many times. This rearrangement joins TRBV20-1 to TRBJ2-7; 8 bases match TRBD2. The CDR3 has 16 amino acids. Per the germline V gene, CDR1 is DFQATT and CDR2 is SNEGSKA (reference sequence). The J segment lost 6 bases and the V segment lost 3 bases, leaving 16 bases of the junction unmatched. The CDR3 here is CSASFSGTRGLGEQYF. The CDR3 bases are TGCAGTGCTAGTTTCTCTGGGACTAGGGGCCTAGGCGAGCAGTACTTC.

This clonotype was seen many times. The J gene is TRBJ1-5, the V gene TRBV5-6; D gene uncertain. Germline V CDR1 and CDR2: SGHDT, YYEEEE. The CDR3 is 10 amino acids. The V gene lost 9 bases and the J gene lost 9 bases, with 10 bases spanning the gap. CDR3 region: CATPTTPQHF. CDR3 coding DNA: TGTGCCACCCCGACCACGCCCCAGCATTTT.

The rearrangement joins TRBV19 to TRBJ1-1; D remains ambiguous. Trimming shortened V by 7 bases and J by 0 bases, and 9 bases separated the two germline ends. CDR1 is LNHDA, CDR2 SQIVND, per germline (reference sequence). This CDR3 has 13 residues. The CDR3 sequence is CASILSMNTEAFF. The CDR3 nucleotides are TGTGCCAGTATTCTCTCAATGAACACTGAAGCTTTCTTT.

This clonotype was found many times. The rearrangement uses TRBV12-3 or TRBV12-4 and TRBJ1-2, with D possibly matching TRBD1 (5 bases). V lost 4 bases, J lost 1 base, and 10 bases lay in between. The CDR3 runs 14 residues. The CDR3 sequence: CASSSQVLNYGYTF. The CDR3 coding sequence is TGTGCCAGCAGTTCACAGGTGCTTAACTATGGCTACACCTTC.

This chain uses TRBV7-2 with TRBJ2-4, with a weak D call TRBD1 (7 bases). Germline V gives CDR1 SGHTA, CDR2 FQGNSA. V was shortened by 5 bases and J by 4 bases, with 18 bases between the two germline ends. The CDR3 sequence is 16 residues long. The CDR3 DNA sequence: TGTGCCAGCAGCCCCACCCTGACAGGGACTAAAAACATTCAGTACTTC. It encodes CASSPTLTGTKNIQYF.

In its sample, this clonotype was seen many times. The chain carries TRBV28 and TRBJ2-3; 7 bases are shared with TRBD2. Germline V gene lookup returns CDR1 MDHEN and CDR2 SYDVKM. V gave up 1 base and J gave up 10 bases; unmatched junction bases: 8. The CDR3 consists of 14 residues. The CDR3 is CASSLLGLEGPQYF. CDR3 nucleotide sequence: TGTGCCAGCAGTTTATTAGGACTAGAGGGCCCGCAGTATTTT. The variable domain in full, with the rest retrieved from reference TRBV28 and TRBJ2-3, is DVKVTQSSRYLVKRTGEKVFLECVQDMDHENMFWYRQDPGLGLRLIYFSYDVKMKEKGDIPEGYSVSREKKERFSLILESASTNQTSMYLCASSLLGLEGPQYFGPGTRLTVL.

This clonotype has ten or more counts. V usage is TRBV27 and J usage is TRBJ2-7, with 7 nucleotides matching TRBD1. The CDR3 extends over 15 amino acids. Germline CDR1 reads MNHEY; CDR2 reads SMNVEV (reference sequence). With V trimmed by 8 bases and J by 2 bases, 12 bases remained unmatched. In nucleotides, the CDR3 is TGTGCCAGCTCGTCCGGGACAGCACTAACCTACGAGCAGTACTTC. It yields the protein CASSSGTALTYEQYF.

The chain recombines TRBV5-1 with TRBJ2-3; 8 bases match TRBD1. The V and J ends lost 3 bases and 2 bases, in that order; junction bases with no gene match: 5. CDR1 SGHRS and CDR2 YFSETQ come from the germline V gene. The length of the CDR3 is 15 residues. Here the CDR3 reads CASSSGQGYTDTQYF. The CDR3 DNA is TGCGCCAGCAGCTCCGGACAGGGCTACACAGATACGCAGTATTTT. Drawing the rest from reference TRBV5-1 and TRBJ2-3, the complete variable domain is KAGVTQTPRYLIKTRGQQVTLSCSPISGHRSVSWYQQTPGQGLQFLFEYFSETQRNKGNFPGRFSGRQFSNSRSEMNVSTLELGDSALYLCASSSGQGYTDTQYFGPGTRLTVL.

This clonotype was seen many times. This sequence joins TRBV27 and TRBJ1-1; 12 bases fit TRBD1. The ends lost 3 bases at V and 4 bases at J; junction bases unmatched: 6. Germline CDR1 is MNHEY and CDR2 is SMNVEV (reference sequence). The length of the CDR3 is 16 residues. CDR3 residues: CASSFGTGGLFTEAFF. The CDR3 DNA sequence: TGTGCCAGCAGTTTTGGGACAGGGGGCTTGTTCACTGAAGCTTTCTTT.

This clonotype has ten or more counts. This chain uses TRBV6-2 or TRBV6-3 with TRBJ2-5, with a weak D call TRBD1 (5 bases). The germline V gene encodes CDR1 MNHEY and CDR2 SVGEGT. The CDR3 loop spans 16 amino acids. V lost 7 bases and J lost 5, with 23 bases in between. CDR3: CASTQGADNPTETQYF. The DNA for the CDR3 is TGTGCCAGCACCCAAGGGGCGGACAATCCAACGGAGACCCAGTACTTC.

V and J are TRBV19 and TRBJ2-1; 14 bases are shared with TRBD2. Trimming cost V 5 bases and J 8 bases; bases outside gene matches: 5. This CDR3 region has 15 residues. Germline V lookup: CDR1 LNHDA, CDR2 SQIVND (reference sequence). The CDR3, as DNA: TGTGCCAGTAGTCCGGGGACTAGCGGGAGCGATGAGCAGTTCTTC. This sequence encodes CASSPGTSGSDEQFF.

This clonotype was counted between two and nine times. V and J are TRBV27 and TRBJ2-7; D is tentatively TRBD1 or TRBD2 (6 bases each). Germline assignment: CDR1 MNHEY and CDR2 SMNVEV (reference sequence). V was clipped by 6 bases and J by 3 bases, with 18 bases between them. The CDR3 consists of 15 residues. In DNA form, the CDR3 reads TGTGCCAGCAGACCGGGGGCTAGCGCCCTCTACGAGCAGTACTTC. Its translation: CASRPGASALYEQYF.

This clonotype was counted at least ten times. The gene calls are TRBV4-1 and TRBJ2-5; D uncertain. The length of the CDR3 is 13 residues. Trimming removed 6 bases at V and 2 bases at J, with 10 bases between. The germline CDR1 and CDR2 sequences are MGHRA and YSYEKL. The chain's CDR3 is CASSSPGQETQYF. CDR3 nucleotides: TGCGCCAGCAGTTCTCCCGGACAAGAGACCCAGTACTTC.

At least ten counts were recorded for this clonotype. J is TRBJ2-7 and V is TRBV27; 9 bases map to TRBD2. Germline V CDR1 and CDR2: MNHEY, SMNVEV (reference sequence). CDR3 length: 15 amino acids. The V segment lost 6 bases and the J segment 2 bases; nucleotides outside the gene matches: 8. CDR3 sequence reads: CASREAGGPPYEQYF. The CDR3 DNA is TGTGCCAGCAGAGAAGCGGGGGGCCCTCCCTACGAGCAGTACTTC.

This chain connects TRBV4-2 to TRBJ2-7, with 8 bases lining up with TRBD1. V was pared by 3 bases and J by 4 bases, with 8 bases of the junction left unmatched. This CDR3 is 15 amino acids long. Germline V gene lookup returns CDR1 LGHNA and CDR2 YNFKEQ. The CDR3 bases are TGTGCCAGCAGCCACTCTCGGACAGGGTCATACGAGCAGTACTTC. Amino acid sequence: CASSHSRTGSYEQYF.

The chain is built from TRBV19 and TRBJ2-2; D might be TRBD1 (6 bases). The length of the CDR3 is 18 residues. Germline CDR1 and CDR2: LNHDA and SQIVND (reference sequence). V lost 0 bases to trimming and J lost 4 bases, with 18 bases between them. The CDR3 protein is CASSIDLSGAMGTGELFF. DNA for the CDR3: TGTGCCAGTAGTATAGATCTATCAGGGGCCATGGGCACCGGGGAGCTGTTTTTT.

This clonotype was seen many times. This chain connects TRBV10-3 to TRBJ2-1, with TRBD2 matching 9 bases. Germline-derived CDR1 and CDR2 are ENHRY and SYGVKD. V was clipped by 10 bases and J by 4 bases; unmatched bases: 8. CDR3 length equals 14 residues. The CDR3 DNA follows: TGTGCCACTCGTAGCGGGGGCCTTTACAATGAGCAGTTCTTC. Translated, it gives CATRSGGLYNEQFF.

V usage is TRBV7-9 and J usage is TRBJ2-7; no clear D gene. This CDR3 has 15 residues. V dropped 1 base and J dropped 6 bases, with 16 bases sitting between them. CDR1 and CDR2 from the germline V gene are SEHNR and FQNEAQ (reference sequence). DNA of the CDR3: TGTGCCAGCAGCTTAGAATGGCCATTCGCCCTCGAGCAGTACTTC. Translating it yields CASSLEWPFALEQYF.

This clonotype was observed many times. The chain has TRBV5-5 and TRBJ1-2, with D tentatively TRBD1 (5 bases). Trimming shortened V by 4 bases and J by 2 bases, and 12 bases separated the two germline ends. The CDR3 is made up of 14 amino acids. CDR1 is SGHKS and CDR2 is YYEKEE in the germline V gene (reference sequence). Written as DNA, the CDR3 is TGTGCCAGCAGCCCCCCGACAGCAAACTATGGCTACACCTTC. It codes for CASSPPTANYGYTF.

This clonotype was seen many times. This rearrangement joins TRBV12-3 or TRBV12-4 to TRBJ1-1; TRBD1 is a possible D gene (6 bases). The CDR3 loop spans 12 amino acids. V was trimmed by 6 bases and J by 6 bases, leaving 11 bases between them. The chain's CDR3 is CASSLRGAEAFF. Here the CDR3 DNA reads TGTGCCAGCAGCCTCAGGGGTGCTGAAGCTTTCTTT.

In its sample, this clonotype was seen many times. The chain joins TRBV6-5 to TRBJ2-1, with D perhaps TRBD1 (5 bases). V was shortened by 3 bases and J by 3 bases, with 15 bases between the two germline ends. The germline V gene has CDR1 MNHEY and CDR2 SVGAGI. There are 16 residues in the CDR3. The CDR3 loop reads CASSYYPLRGYNEQFF. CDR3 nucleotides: TGTGCCAGCAGTTATTACCCCCTAAGGGGCTACAATGAGCAGTTCTTC.

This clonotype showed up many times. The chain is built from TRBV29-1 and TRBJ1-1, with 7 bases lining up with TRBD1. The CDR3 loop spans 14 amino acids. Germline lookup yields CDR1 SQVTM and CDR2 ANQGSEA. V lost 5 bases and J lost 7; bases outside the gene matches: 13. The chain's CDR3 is CSVRQGPGEVEAFF. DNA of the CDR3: TGCAGCGTTAGACAGGGCCCCGGGGAAGTTGAAGCTTTCTTT.

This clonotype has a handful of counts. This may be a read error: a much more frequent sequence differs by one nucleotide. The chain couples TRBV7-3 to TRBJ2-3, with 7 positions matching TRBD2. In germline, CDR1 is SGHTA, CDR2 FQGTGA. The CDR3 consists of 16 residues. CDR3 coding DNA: TGTGCCTGCAGCTTAAACCCCACTAGCGGCACAGATACGCAGTATTTT. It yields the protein CACSLNPTSGTDTQYF.

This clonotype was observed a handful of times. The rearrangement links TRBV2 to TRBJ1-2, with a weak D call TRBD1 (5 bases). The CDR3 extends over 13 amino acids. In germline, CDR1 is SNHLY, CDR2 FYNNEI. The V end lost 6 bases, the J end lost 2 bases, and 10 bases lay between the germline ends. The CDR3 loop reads CASREGPNYGYTF. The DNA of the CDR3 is TGTGCCAGCAGGGAGGGACCGAACTATGGCTACACCTTC.